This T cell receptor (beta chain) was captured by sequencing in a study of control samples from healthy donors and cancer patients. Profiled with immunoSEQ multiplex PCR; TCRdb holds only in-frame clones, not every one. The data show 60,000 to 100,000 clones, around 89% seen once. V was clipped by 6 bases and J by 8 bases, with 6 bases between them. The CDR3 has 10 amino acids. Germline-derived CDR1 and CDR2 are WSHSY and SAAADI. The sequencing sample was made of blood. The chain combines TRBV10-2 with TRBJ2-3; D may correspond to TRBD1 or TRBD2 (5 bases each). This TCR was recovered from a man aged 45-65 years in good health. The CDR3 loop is CASRGRTQYF. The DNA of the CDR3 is TGCGCCAGCAGGGGACGTACGCAGTATTTT.